This entry is about one T cell receptor beta chain. What it binds is not known. CDR1 is MNHEY, CDR2 SVGAGI, per germline. The CDR3 is 15 residues long. V was pared by 5 bases and J by 6 bases, with 6 bases of the junction left unmatched. This sample was included in a study of cytomegalovirus exposure and HLA in healthy donors. Overall study results and limits: Rarity held for most TCR sequences, but there were some public TCRs that occurred in many donors.

Amplification used 60 Vbeta primers and 13 Jbeta primers. The data were produced by immunoSEQ multiplex PCR, yet TCRdb's version contains in-frame clones alone and is incomplete. The sample lists around 190,000 clones; under 85% were seen once. The sample comprised PBMCs. The V and J genes are TRBV6-5 and TRBJ1-4; TRBD1 matches 10 bases. This TCR derives from a woman aged 18-29 years in good health and CMV-seronegative. The chain's CDR3 is CASSRDRGGDEKLFF. CDR3 DNA sequence: TGTGCCAGCAGTCGGGACAGGGGAGGAGATGAAAAACTGTTTTTT.